Each of the 15 T cell receptor beta chains below was sequenced from the same sample in a study of T-cell reconstitution after alpha-beta-depleted transplantation in children. Preparation of the TCRbeta library involved a method that used unique molecular identifiers. TCRdb analysed the PCR reads with MiXCR anew, one entry per CDR3 protein. The data contain 85,000 to 120,000 distinct CDR3 sequences, about 8% of them singletons. Sequences were derived from PBMCs, sampled before TCRalphabeta/CD19-depleted stem cell transplant. All receptors derive from a boy younger than 10 with acute lymphoblastic leukemia, due to receive a stem cell transplant.

This clonotype was observed a handful of times. For the CDR3, the DNA is TGTGCCAGTAGTATGGGCAGGGGGCGGACCGGGGAGCTGTTTTTT. Encoded protein: CASSMGRGRTGELFF. The genes are TRBV19 and TRBJ2-2, with 8 positions matching TRBD1. The CDR3 totals 15 residues. The junction had 5 bases not matched to a gene; V was cut back by 3 bases and J by 5 bases. Germline-derived CDR1 and CDR2 are LNHDA and SQIVND (reference sequence).

The chain employs TRBV7-6 and TRBJ1-1; D may be TRBD1 (5 bases). This CDR3 region has 15 residues. From germline, CDR1 is SGHVS and CDR2 FNYEAQ. V dropped 1 base and J dropped 1 base, with 10 bases sitting between them. The CDR3 is CASSLGVGRNTEAFF. In nucleotides, the CDR3 is TGTGCCAGCAGCTTAGGTGTGGGACGGAACACTGAAGCTTTCTTT.

This clonotype was counted many times. J is TRBJ2-2 and V is TRBV28; D unclear. Trimming took off 3 bases at V and 5 bases at J, with 19 bases between the two ends. This CDR3 has 17 residues. Germline V CDR1 and CDR2: MDHEN, SYDVKM. The CDR3 protein is CASSFSGVVPATGELFF. The DNA of the CDR3 is TGTGCCAGCAGTTTCTCTGGAGTGGTTCCGGCGACCGGGGAGCTGTTTTTT.

This clonotype was found a few times. The chain has TRBV27 and TRBJ2-7, with TRBD2 matching over 10 bases. This CDR3 comprises 13 residues. J gave up 2 bases and V 8 bases, and 3 bases lay outside the gene matches. Germline V lookup: CDR1 MNHEY, CDR2 SMNVEV (reference sequence). The CDR3 reads CASGLAATYEQYF. The CDR3 nucleotides are TGTGCCAGCGGACTAGCGGCTACCTACGAGCAGTACTTC.

A note on this clonotype: Given a much more abundant clone one base away, this may be a read error. This chain joins TRBV12-3 or TRBV12-4 and TRBJ1-1; 7 bases are a match to TRBD1. CDR3 size: 16 residues. CDR3 nucleotides: TGTGCCAGCGGTTTGGAGACAGGGATGGGGAACACTGAAGCTTTCTTT. It encodes CASGLETGMGNTEAFF.

This clonotype was picked up many times. The rearrangement joins TRBV4-1 to TRBJ1-5, with D maybe TRBD1 (5 bases). V was clipped by 4 bases and J by 0 bases, with 10 bases between them. Germline V gene lookup returns CDR1 MGHRA and CDR2 YSYEKL. CDR3 length equals 15 residues. CDR3 coding DNA: TGCGCCAGCAGCCGGGGCTTTTATAGCAATCAGCCCCAGCATTTT. Translating gives CASSRGFYSNQPQHF.

This clonotype was observed a few times. V usage is TRBV5-1 and J usage is TRBJ2-1; possible D gene TRBD1, 7 bases. Trimming took 1 base from V and 2 from J, leaving 10 bases between them. Per germline, CDR1 SGHRS and CDR2 YFSETQ. This CDR3 spans 15 amino acids. The chain's CDR3 is CASSLPRGAYNEQFF. The CDR3 DNA reads TGCGCCAGCAGCTTGCCCAGGGGGGCCTACAATGAGCAGTTCTTC.

In its sample, this clonotype was seen many times. V gene TRBV20-1 combines with J gene TRBJ2-2; D unresolved. V lost 6 bases and J 3 bases, leaving 8 bases between the germline ends. Germline CDR1 is DFQATT and CDR2 is SNEGSKA (reference sequence). This CDR3 region has 12 residues. The CDR3 DNA reads TGCAGTGCCCTTGCTGACACCGGGGAGCTGTTTTTT. Amino acids: CSALADTGELFF.

This clonotype came up a few times. This chain links TRBV4-3 with TRBJ1-3; D not resolved. V shed 0 bases and J shed 0 bases, with 9 bases lying between them. From germline, CDR1 is LGHNA and CDR2 YSLEER. This CDR3 has 16 amino acids. The CDR3 here is CASSQDRSSSGNTIYF. The DNA for the CDR3 is TGCGCCAGCAGCCAAGATAGGTCTTCCTCTGGAAACACCATATATTTT.

The table lists this clonotype with many counts. V usage is TRBV5-1 and J usage is TRBJ1-2; D is perhaps TRBD1 (5 bases). The CDR3 has 12 amino acids. V was trimmed by 6 bases and J by 2 bases, leaving 8 bases between them. Germline V CDR1 and CDR2: SGHRS, YFSETQ. The CDR3 loop reads CASTAGNYGYTF. For the CDR3, the DNA is TGCGCCAGCACCGCAGGGAACTATGGCTACACCTTC.

This clonotype was detected a few times. The chain carries TRBV19 and TRBJ2-7; a possible D gene is TRBD2 (6 bases). CDR1 is LNHDA and CDR2 is SQIVND in the germline V gene (reference sequence). The CDR3 length is 15 residues. Trimming cost V 7 bases and J 5 bases, with 21 bases left between them. CDR3 DNA sequence: TGTGCCAGTATGGAGGGACTCGGGGCCTCGGACGAGCAGTACTTC. Amino acids: CASMEGLGASDEQYF.

This clonotype was observed many times. J is TRBJ2-3 and V is TRBV29-1, with 9 bases identical to TRBD2. This CDR3 has 15 residues. Germline-derived CDR1 and CDR2 are SQVTM and ANQGSEA. With 3 bases clipped from V and 0 bases from J, the junction kept 4 bases outside the gene matches. The CDR3 DNA reads as TGCAGCGTTGACGGTAGCGGGGGTAGCACAGATACGCAGTATTTT. It codes for CSVDGSGGSTDTQYF.

This clonotype showed up many times. The chain employs TRBV10-3 and TRBJ1-1; 8 bases map to TRBD1. Germline CDR1 ENHRY, CDR2 SYGVKD. The V and J ends lost 5 bases and 5 bases, in that order; junction bases with no gene match: 7. The CDR3 covers 14 residues. CDR3 in amino acids: CAISPTGASTEAFF. The CDR3 DNA is TGTGCCATCAGTCCGACAGGGGCGAGTACTGAAGCTTTCTTT.

The chain carries TRBV19 and TRBJ1-5; weak D call: TRBD1 (5 bases). Germline CDR1 reads LNHDA; CDR2 reads SQIVND (reference sequence). V shed 3 bases and J shed 6 bases, with 9 bases lying between them. This CDR3 comprises 13 residues. The DNA of the CDR3 is TGTGCCAGTAGTATCAGGGTTGGTCAGCCCCAGCATTTT. This translates into CASSIRVGQPQHF.

The sample holds many counts of this clonotype. The chain uses TRBV7-3 and TRBJ1-1; D is uncertain. Trimming stripped 5 bases from V and 1 base from J, with 8 bases between. CDR3 length: 13 amino acids. The germline V gene encodes CDR1 SGHTA and CDR2 FQGTGA. DNA for the CDR3: TGTGCCAGCAGCCGAGACAAGAACACTGAAGCTTTCTTT. The encoded protein is CASSRDKNTEAFF.